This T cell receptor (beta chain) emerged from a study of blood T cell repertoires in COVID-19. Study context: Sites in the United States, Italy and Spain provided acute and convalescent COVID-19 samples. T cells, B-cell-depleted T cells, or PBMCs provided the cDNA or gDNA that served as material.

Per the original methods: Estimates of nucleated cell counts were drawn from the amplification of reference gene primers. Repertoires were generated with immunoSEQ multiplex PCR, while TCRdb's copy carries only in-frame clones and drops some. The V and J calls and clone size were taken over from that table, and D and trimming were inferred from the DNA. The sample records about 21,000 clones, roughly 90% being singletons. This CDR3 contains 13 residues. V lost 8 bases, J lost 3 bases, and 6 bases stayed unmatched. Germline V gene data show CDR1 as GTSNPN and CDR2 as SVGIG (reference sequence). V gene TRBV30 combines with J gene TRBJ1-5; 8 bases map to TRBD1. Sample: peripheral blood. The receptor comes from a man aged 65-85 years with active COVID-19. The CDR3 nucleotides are TGTGCCGGAACGACAGGGGACAATCAGCCCCAGCATTTT. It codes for CAGTTGDNQPQHF.